The present T cell receptor (beta chain) was sequenced within a study of shared clonotypes between healthy human individuals. Study details: Donor ages ranged 18 to 49 years: a couple of women, a few men. Study observations and caveats: What limited the represented genetic and exposure-history diversity was the small number of donors. Deeper or shallower sequencing was expected to change how clonotypes are shared among donors. Memory subsets generally showed lower estimated richness than naive subsets.

In the case of this clone: The target antigen is unknown.

Cells designated naive CD8 were CD45RO-negative and were positively selected for CCR7, with terminally differentiated effector memory CD45RA+ cells excluded. Clones were sequenced by immunoSEQ multiplex PCR, and TCRdb holds only the in-frame ones, with some missing. The sample holds roughly 2 million clones, about 95% seen once. Germline V gene sequence: CDR1 SGHNT, CDR2 YENEEA. The CDR3 loop spans 13 amino acids. With 5 bases removed from V and 2 bases from J, the gap between germline ends came to 6 bases. The sample consisted of naive CD8+ T cells sorted from blood. The rearrangement uses TRBV11-3 and TRBJ2-2; D is unresolved. The TCR comes from a man aged 18 to 29 in good health. CDR3 DNA: TGTGCCAGCAGCACCATTAACACCGGGGAGCTGTTTTTT. This sequence encodes CASSTINTGELFF.